These 12 T cell receptor beta chains came from one sample sequenced in a study of vaccination and CD4 T cells after COVID-19. Cultured CD4+ T cell DNA was sequenced using the Oncomine TCR Beta short-read assay. TCRdb independently ran MiXCR on the PCR reads; one entry per CDR3 protein. The table shows about 9,000 distinct CDR3 sequences, with around 50% occurring only once. This sample's treatment: approximately 9-day PBMC culture with coronavirus spike peptide pools or control peptides (ViraFEST assay). The collection of CD4+ T cells from the unexposed donor took place before the COVID-19 pandemic (2011-2018). These receptors' antigens are unknown. Input material: CD4+ T cells from blood, cultured in vitro. Receptors were obtained from a human donor in good health.

This clonotype was recorded a few times. This rearrangement joins TRBV7-9 to TRBJ2-3, with 10 bases identical to TRBD2. Losses at the gene ends were 5 bases for V and 0 bases for J; bases not matched to a gene: 5. CDR1 is SEHNR, CDR2 FQNEAQ, per germline (reference sequence). CDR3 size: 16 residues. The DNA for the CDR3 is TGTGCCAGCAGCCTCACGACTAGCGGGAGCACAGATACGCAGTATTTT. Translation: CASSLTTSGSTDTQYF.

The chain carries TRBV4-3 and TRBJ1-6; D ambiguous. The CDR3 runs to 12 residues. Germline assignment: CDR1 LGHNA and CDR2 YSLEER. The V gene lost 1 base and the J gene lost 7 bases, with 2 bases spanning the gap. Here the CDR3 reads CASSQVNSPLHF. The CDR3 DNA follows: TGCGCCAGCAGCCAAGTGAATTCACCCCTCCACTTT.

This clonotype has just a few counts. This chain joins TRBV25-1 and TRBJ1-6; TRBD1 is a possible D gene (6 bases). Germline CDR1 and CDR2: MGHDK and SYGVNS. Trimming shortened V by 8 bases and J by 7 bases, and 15 bases separated the two germline ends. The CDR3 contains 14 residues. The CDR3 spells CASLSGGLNSPLHF. Written as DNA, the CDR3 is TGTGCCAGCCTATCCGGGGGGCTGAATTCACCCCTCCACTTT.

Concerning this clonotype itself: The junction departs from the called germline gene at one end, perhaps through a read error. The gene calls are TRBV5-1 and TRBJ1-5, with 7 bases that match TRBD1. This CDR3 comprises 14 residues. The V gene's germline CDR1 is SGHRS and CDR2 YFSETQ. CDR3 coding DNA: TGCGCCAGCAGCTTGGGAGGGGGCAAGCAGCCCCAGCATTTT. It codes for CASSLGGGKQPQHF.

In its sample, this clonotype was seen once. This chain joins TRBV7-2 and TRBJ1-3; 10 bases are shared with TRBD1. With V trimmed by 7 bases and J by 4 bases, 10 bases remained unmatched. There are 16 residues in the CDR3. Germline CDR1 is SGHTA and CDR2 is FQGNSA. This CDR3 is CASNRGDRGPGNTIYF. The CDR3 nucleotides are TGTGCCAGCAATAGGGGGGACAGGGGACCCGGAAACACCATATATTTT.

V usage is TRBV6-1 and J usage is TRBJ1-1; 11 positions agree with TRBD1. V shed 5 bases and J 6 bases; nucleotides not matched to a gene: 5. Germline V CDR1 and CDR2: MNHNS, SASEGT. This CDR3 spans 14 amino acids. The CDR3 loop reads CASSNRDRGAEAFF. The CDR3 DNA is TGTGCCAGCAGTAACCGGGACAGGGGGGCTGAAGCTTTCTTT.

The J gene is TRBJ2-7, the V gene TRBV29-1; D call uncertain. The CDR3 is 10 residues long. CDR1 SQVTM and CDR2 ANQGSEA come from the germline V gene. V was cut by 0 bases and J by 8 bases, with 5 bases left in between. CDR3 amino acids: CSVEDVKQYF. DNA of the CDR3: TGCAGCGTTGAAGATGTTAAGCAGTACTTC.

The rearrangement uses TRBV20-1 and TRBJ2-1; D might be TRBD1 (5 bases). The CDR3 extends over 17 amino acids. V was shortened by 0 bases and J by 3 bases, with 18 bases between the two germline ends. Looked up from germline, CDR1 is DFQATT and CDR2 is SNEGSKA (reference sequence). DNA for the CDR3: TGCAGTGCTAGAGAAAAGGCCAGGGCCCTAATCTACAATGAGCAGTTCTTC. Its translation: CSAREKARALIYNEQFF.

The chain carries TRBV7-8 and TRBJ1-5; unclear D gene. Per germline, CDR1 SGHVS and CDR2 FQNEAQ. V gave up 5 bases and J gave up 0 bases, with 14 bases separating them. The CDR3 extends over 16 amino acids. CDR3 sequence (DNA): TGTGCCAGCAGCGCCCCCCTGGCGGATAGCAATCAGCCCCAGCATTTT. Amino acids: CASSAPLADSNQPQHF.

CDR3 nucleotide sequence: TGCAGCGTTGAGCGTTCCAGGGGGTATGGCTACACCTTC. Translated: CSVERSRGYGYTF. This sequence joins TRBV29-1 and TRBJ1-2; 7 bases agree with TRBD1. Germline CDR1 and CDR2: SQVTM and ANQGSEA. The trim removed 3 bases at V and 5 bases at J, leaving 6 bases unmatched. This CDR3 comprises 13 residues.

V and J are TRBV29-1 and TRBJ2-7; TRBD1 matches 8 bases. This CDR3 spans 13 amino acids. V trimming: 3 bases; J trimming: 4 bases; junction bases outside the gene matches: 5. In germline, CDR1 is SQVTM, CDR2 ANQGSEA. This CDR3 reads CSVEAQGVYEQYF. The CDR3 region has the DNA TGCAGCGTTGAGGCACAGGGGGTTTACGAGCAGTACTTC.

This clonotype has only a few counts. The J gene is TRBJ2-1, the V gene TRBV6-1; D may match TRBD1 or TRBD2 (5 bases each). With 4 bases removed from V and 4 bases from J, the gap between germline ends came to 17 bases. This CDR3 region has 16 residues. Germline lookup yields CDR1 MNHNS and CDR2 SASEGT. The DNA of the CDR3 is TGTGCCAGCAGTGTCCTCGAGGGGTTGGGGTACAATGAGCAGTTCTTC. Translation gives CASSVLEGLGYNEQFF.